The present TCR beta chain was sequenced within a study of cytomegalovirus exposure and HLA in healthy donors. TCRdb keeps only in-frame clones here, not all; method: immunoSEQ multiplex PCR. The sample has about 160,000 clones, roughly 90% seen once; the top ten hold 2% to 2.5%. Germline V CDR1 and CDR2: SNHLY, FYNNEI. J lost 7 bases, V lost 11 bases, and 6 bases had no gene match. The CDR3 covers 13 residues. The study, taken as a whole, reports: The investigators catalogued 160 or so TCR beta chains as cytomegalovirus-associated. Specificity for CMV antigens was confirmed in vitro for a few of the CMV-associated chains. For cytomegalovirus status, the classifier reportedly gave diagnoses with high specificity and sensitivity.

The approximately 120-subject validation cohort, separate from the approximately 640-subject first cohort, included the donors. This clone was detected once. Its specificity is not known. This TCR derives from a woman aged 18 to 35 in good health and CMV-seronegative. Sample: PBMCs. V is TRBV2 and J is TRBJ2-1; TRBD2 matches at 12 bases. The DNA of the CDR3 is TGTGCCTCGGAGACTAGCGGGAGTAATGAGCAGTTCTTC. This translates into CASETSGSNEQFF.